This record looks at one T cell receptor beta chain sequence and its context. Its antigen is undetermined. Libraries were prepared by immunoSEQ multiplex PCR; TCRdb keeps only in-frame clonotypes and omits some of them. Among about 150,000 clones listed, approximately 89% were seen once. The data are from a study of T cell responses to AZD1222 COVID-19 vaccine. General observations from the study: Dominant CD4 TCR responses targeted spike regions 160-218 and 743-854. Clonal diversity may have been underestimated in mostly white British donors. Only five or six people who got AZD1222 tested seropositive at baseline.

Trimming cost V 0 bases and J 3 bases, with 10 bases left between them. CDR1 is SGDLS and CDR2 is YYNGEE in the germline V gene. The CDR3 covers 15 residues. The clonotype comes from an adult in good health. The V call is TRBV9, the J call TRBJ2-1; D is unresolved. Specimen: peripheral blood, collected on day 0 of AZD1222 vaccination. CDR3 loop: CASSVEGSDYNEQFF. Here the CDR3 DNA reads TGTGCCAGCAGCGTAGAAGGGTCTGACTACAATGAGCAGTTCTTC.